Following are 29 T cell receptor beta chains from one sample sequenced in a study of T-cell memory formation after mild COVID-19. TCRdb fed the 5' RACE reads into MiXCR, producing one record per CDR3 protein. The data contain 150,000 or so distinct CDR3 sequences, more than 14% of them singletons. Material for sequencing was PBMCs or a T cell subset sorted from them (not recorded which). Receptor source: an adult woman who had mild COVID-19 (a few samples of this study predate the infection). Cell type and time point are not known.

This clonotype has just a few counts. V and J are TRBV5-1 and TRBJ1-1; D is perhaps TRBD1 (5 bases). Germline V gene data show CDR1 as SGHRS and CDR2 as YFSETQ. The V gene lost 4 bases and the J gene lost 1 base, with 11 bases spanning the gap. CDR3 length equals 14 residues. DNA for the CDR3: TGCGCCAGCAGCGAGGGACCGACGAACACTGAAGCTTTCTTT. This sequence encodes CASSEGPTNTEAFF.

This clonotype showed up many times. This chain uses TRBV15 with TRBJ2-7; D is uncertain. CDR3 length: 12 residues. Germline assignment: CDR1 LNHNV and CDR2 YYDKDF (reference sequence). V was shortened by 1 base and J by 6 bases, with 7 bases between the two germline ends. CDR3 loop: CATSRVGTEQYF. Written as DNA, the CDR3 is TGTGCCACCAGCAGAGTGGGCACCGAGCAGTACTTC.

This clonotype was seen a handful of times. The V gene is TRBV5-6, the J gene TRBJ2-7, with D perhaps TRBD2 (6 bases). CDR1 and CDR2 (germline): SGHDT, YYEEEE. The CDR3 consists of 16 residues. Between the trimmed V and J ends, which lost 3 bases and 0 bases, there was a span of 16 bases. The CDR3, as DNA: TGTGCCAGCAGCTCGGGGCGGCTAGCGTACTCCTACGAGCAGTACTTC. This encodes CASSSGRLAYSYEQYF.

This rearrangement joins TRBV3-1 to TRBJ2-7; TRBD1 or TRBD2 may be the D gene (6 bases each). The V end lost 5 bases, the J end lost 6 bases, and 17 bases lay between the germline ends. CDR1 and CDR2 (germline): LGHDT, YNNKEL (reference sequence). The CDR3 runs 14 residues. The CDR3 DNA reads as TGTGCCAGCAGCAAGCCCGGGGGCTTATCCGAGCAGTACTTC. This gives the protein CASSKPGGLSEQYF.

This clonotype was seen only a few times. This chain uses TRBV3-1 with TRBJ2-4; D ambiguous. The CDR3 consists of 15 residues. CDR1 and CDR2 (germline): LGHDT, YNNKEL (reference sequence). Trimming cost V 0 bases and J 7 bases, with 13 bases left between them. This CDR3 is CASSQEWATPNIQYF. CDR3 in DNA: TGTGCCAGCAGCCAAGAATGGGCAACACCTAACATTCAGTACTTC.

This clonotype was seen a single time. A single base separates this from a much larger clone, so it may be a read error. The chain couples TRBV12-3 or TRBV12-4 to TRBJ2-3, with D perhaps TRBD1 (6 bases). The CDR3 spans 17 residues. CDR3 DNA sequence: TGTGACAGCAGTTTTATTGCTTTTGGACAGAAGACAGATACGCAGTATTTT. It translates to CDSSFIAFGQKTDTQYF.

The CDR3 bases are TGCAGCGTTGATCTGGGCACCGGGGAGCTGTTTTTT. It codes for CSVDLGTGELFF. This sequence joins TRBV29-1 and TRBJ2-2; D gene uncertain. Trimming took 3 bases from V and 4 from J, leaving 6 bases between them. CDR3 length equals 12 residues. CDR1 and CDR2 from the germline V gene are SQVTM and ANQGSEA.

This clonotype occurred a few times. The chain has TRBV5-5 and TRBJ1-5, with TRBD1 identical over 8 bases. CDR3 length: 15 residues. The trim removed 1 base at V and 7 bases at J, leaving 7 bases unmatched. Germline loops: CDR1 SGHKS, CDR2 YYEKEE (reference sequence). The CDR3 DNA sequence: TGTGCCAGCAGCTTGTTTCAGGGGGCCGACCAGCCCCAGCATTTT. Its protein product is CASSLFQGADQPQHF.

The table lists this clonotype with a few counts. This chain joins TRBV7-2 and TRBJ1-1; no firm D call. Trimming took off 3 bases at V and 2 bases at J, with 10 bases between the two ends. In germline, CDR1 is SGHTA, CDR2 FQGNSA. This CDR3 contains 14 residues. Here the CDR3 reads CASSLGNTNTEAFF. The CDR3 DNA follows: TGTGCCAGCAGCTTGGGGAATACAAACACTGAAGCTTTCTTT.

The chain joins TRBV24-1 to TRBJ1-2; 9 positions agree with TRBD1. Per the germline V gene, CDR1 is KGHDR and CDR2 is SFDVKD. V dropped 4 bases and J dropped 1; count of bases not matched to a gene: 6. The CDR3 loop spans 16 amino acids. The CDR3 reads CATSEPGQGGNYGYTF. The CDR3 bases are TGTGCCACCAGTGAACCGGGACAGGGAGGTAACTATGGCTACACCTTC.

The chain has TRBV7-2 and TRBJ2-7, with no clear D. The CDR3 extends over 12 amino acids. Germline V gives CDR1 SGHTA, CDR2 FQGNSA. V was clipped by 2 bases and J by 1 base, with 3 bases between them. Here the CDR3 reads CASSLMSYEQYF. The CDR3 nucleotides are TGTGCCAGCAGCTTAATGTCCTACGAGCAGTACTTC.

The CDR3 DNA sequence: TGCGCCAGCAGCCAGTATTATCCCCCCGGGACAGGGTCCCCGAATGAGCAGTTCTTC. Its translation is CASSQYYPPGTGSPNEQFF. The chain employs TRBV4-3 and TRBJ2-1; 9 nucleotides align to TRBD1. Germline V lookup: CDR1 LGHNA, CDR2 YSLEER. V lost 3 bases, J lost 7 bases, and 19 bases stayed unmatched. This CDR3 contains 19 residues.

This clonotype was seen a handful of times. This chain links TRBV7-9 with TRBJ2-7; D is unclear. V shed 7 bases and J shed 6 bases, with 7 bases lying between them. The germline V gene has CDR1 SEHNR and CDR2 FQNEAQ (reference sequence). The CDR3 has 10 amino acids. DNA for the CDR3: TGTGCCAGCAACCCAGGCGAGCAGTACTTC. Protein product: CASNPGEQYF. Full variable domain (remainder filled in from reference TRBV7-9 and TRBJ2-7): DTGVSQNPRHKITKRGQNVTFRCDPISEHNRLYWYRQTLGQGPEFLTYFQNEAQLEKSRLLSDRFSAERPKGSFSTLEIQRTEQGDSAMYLCASNPGEQYFGPGTRLTVT.

This clonotype has only a few counts. J is TRBJ1-6 and V is TRBV9; D unresolved. The length of the CDR3 is 15 residues. V was trimmed by 0 bases and J by 5 bases, leaving 9 bases between them. Germline V gene data show CDR1 as SGDLS and CDR2 as YYNGEE. The CDR3 loop is CASSVDAFDNSPLHF. The CDR3 DNA reads as TGTGCCAGCAGCGTAGATGCCTTCGATAATTCACCCCTCCACTTT.

The sample holds many counts of this clonotype. This chain uses TRBV7-8 with TRBJ2-7; D ambiguous. Trimming left V 1 base short and J 3 bases short, with 13 bases between. The CDR3 spans 15 residues. Germline assignment: CDR1 SGHVS and CDR2 FQNEAQ. CDR3 sequence (DNA): TGTGCCAGCAGCTTAGGACTCTTAGAGGACTACGAGCAGTACTTC. Encoded protein: CASSLGLLEDYEQYF.

This clonotype has just a few counts. The chain employs TRBV12-3 or TRBV12-4 and TRBJ2-1, with 9 bases that match TRBD1. The V gene end was trimmed by 3 bases and the J gene end by 4 bases; junction bases not matched to a gene: 4. The CDR3 totals 15 residues. Here the CDR3 DNA reads TGTGCCAGCAGTTTCCGGGGACAGGGATACAATGAGCAGTTCTTC. Its protein is CASSFRGQGYNEQFF.

The sample holds a few counts of this clonotype. The V call is TRBV19, the J call TRBJ1-2, with D possibly TRBD1 on 5 matching bases. Germline CDR1 reads LNHDA; CDR2 reads SQIVND (reference sequence). V was trimmed by 3 bases and J by 0 bases, leaving 14 bases between them. The CDR3 is made up of 16 amino acids. In DNA form, the CDR3 reads TGTGCCAGTAGTATGGGGGACCTCACCTCTAACTATGGCTACACCTTC. Encoded protein: CASSMGDLTSNYGYTF.

The CDR3 protein is CASSFLGQRYSYEQYF. CDR3 nucleotides: TGTGCCAGCAGTTTTCTAGGACAGAGATACTCCTACGAGCAGTACTTC. The rearrangement joins TRBV27 to TRBJ2-7, with a possible D match to TRBD1 (6 bases). V lost 3 bases, J lost 0 bases, and 15 bases lay in between. Germline V gene lookup returns CDR1 MNHEY and CDR2 SMNVEV (reference sequence). CDR3 size: 16 residues.

This clonotype was seen a handful of times. The rearrangement links TRBV3-1 to TRBJ2-7, with 12 bases matching TRBD2. Germline CDR1 reads LGHDT; CDR2 reads YNNKEL (reference sequence). Unmatched junction bases numbered 5, after V lost 8 bases and J lost 3 bases. The CDR3 runs 14 residues. CDR3 nucleotide sequence: TGTGCCAGCTGCCTAGCGGGGGGGATCTACGAGCAGTACTTC. This translates into CASCLAGGIYEQYF.

As concerns this clonotype: Germline and junction disagree at one end, which may indicate a read error. CDR3: CDSSQDRLDTIYF. DNA for the CDR3: TGTGACAGCAGCCAAGATCGGTTAGACACCATATATTTT. The chain couples TRBV3-1 to TRBJ1-3, with unresolved D. Germline V gene data show CDR1 as LGHDT and CDR2 as YNNKEL (reference sequence). This CDR3 has 13 residues.

V gene TRBV2 combines with J gene TRBJ2-5; TRBD1 might be the D (5 bases). The CDR3 is 14 residues long. In germline, CDR1 is SNHLY, CDR2 FYNNEI. V dropped 7 bases and J dropped 2 bases, with 14 bases sitting between them. The CDR3 here is CASKKRGGQETQYF. In nucleotides, the CDR3 is TGTGCCAGCAAAAAAAGGGGCGGACAAGAGACCCAGTACTTC.

The chain couples TRBV24-1 to TRBJ2-2; possibly TRBD2 for D (6 bases). There are 17 residues in the CDR3. Per germline, CDR1 KGHDR and CDR2 SFDVKD. Trimming stripped 1 base from V and 3 bases from J, with 14 bases between. CDR3 region: CATSDFGWRGDTGELFF. In DNA, the CDR3 is TGTGCCACCAGTGATTTTGGTTGGAGGGGCGACACCGGGGAGCTGTTTTTT.

CDR3 sequence: CASSSPRADHSPDTQYF. The DNA for the CDR3 is TGTGCCAGCAGTTCGCCACGGGCGGACCATTCTCCAGATACGCAGTATTTT. The V gene is TRBV12-3 or TRBV12-4, the J gene TRBJ2-3; D call uncertain. The germline V and J ends were trimmed by 4 bases and 4 bases, with 21 bases remaining between them. The CDR3 has 17 amino acids.

This clonotype has more than one count but fewer than ten. The chain links TRBV7-6 to TRBJ2-1; 7 bases line up with TRBD2. CDR3 length: 14 residues. Per germline, CDR1 SGHVS and CDR2 FNYEAQ. The J segment lost 6 bases and the V segment lost 7 bases, leaving 9 bases of the junction unmatched. The CDR3 DNA follows: TGTGCCAGCAACATGGGGGGGAGTGGCAATGAGCAGTTCTTC. It specifies CASNMGGSGNEQFF.

This chain uses TRBV6-5 with TRBJ1-1; D gene ambiguous. Germline V lookup: CDR1 MNHEY, CDR2 SVGAGI. The CDR3 is 14 amino acids. V was pared by 6 bases and J by 1 base, with 12 bases between. CDR3 nucleotide sequence: TGTGCCAGCAGCCGAGCAGGTCGGAACACTGAAGCTTTCTTT. It yields the protein CASSRAGRNTEAFF.

There are many counts of this clonotype. This sequence joins TRBV12-3 or TRBV12-4 and TRBJ2-5; 14 bases are shared with TRBD2. The J segment lost 5 bases and the V segment lost 4 bases, leaving 6 bases of the junction unmatched. The CDR3 is 16 amino acids. The CDR3 DNA sequence: TGTGCCAGCAGTTCCTGGACTAGCGGGAGGACGGAGACCCAGTACTTC. As protein: CASSSWTSGRTETQYF.

This clonotype has ten or more counts. The chain combines TRBV9 with TRBJ2-1; the D is unclear. The CDR3 consists of 14 residues. The V and J ends lost 1 base and 5 bases respectively, with 10 bases between them. From germline, CDR1 is SGDLS and CDR2 YYNGEE. The DNA of the CDR3 is TGTGCCAGCAGCGTAAGGGCTGGACACAATGAGCAGTTCTTC. It yields the protein CASSVRAGHNEQFF.

The chain has TRBV28 and TRBJ2-7; tentatively, D is TRBD2 (5 bases). Trimming stripped 3 bases from V and 6 bases from J, with 12 bases between. CDR1 and CDR2 (germline): MDHEN, SYDVKM. CDR3 length equals 13 residues. DNA for the CDR3: TGTGCCAGCAGTTTCCCAGGACTGCCCGAGCAGTACTTC. Translating gives CASSFPGLPEQYF.

This clonotype has a handful of counts. The V call is TRBV7-9, the J call TRBJ2-3, with 8 bases that match TRBD2. Germline lookup yields CDR1 SEHNR and CDR2 FQNEAQ (reference sequence). The trim removed 5 bases at V and 0 bases at J, leaving 13 bases unmatched. This CDR3 has 18 residues. In DNA form, the CDR3 reads TGTGCCAGCAGCCCTCCTACGACTAGCGCCTCTAGCACAGATACGCAGTATTTT. Protein sequence: CASSPPTTSASSTDTQYF.